The source of this T cell receptor beta chain is a study of control samples from healthy donors and cancer patients. Profiled with immunoSEQ multiplex PCR; TCRdb holds only in-frame clones, not every one. The sample carries about 130,000 clones, 70% to 90% recorded once. This CDR3 region has 16 residues. The V end lost 6 bases, the J end lost 1 base, and 18 bases lay between the germline ends. The germline CDR1 and CDR2 sequences are KGHSH and LQKENI. The V call is TRBV18, the J call TRBJ1-1; D is perhaps TRBD1 (6 bases). Sample: blood. The receptor comes from a middle-aged man in good health. This CDR3 reads CASSFTQGPPNTEAFF. The DNA for the CDR3 is TGTGCCAGCTCCTTTACACAGGGTCCCCCGAACACTGAAGCTTTCTTT.